This TCR beta chain was recorded in a study of CD8 T cells in ankylosing spondylitis (dated by TCRdb to 2015 to 2018). About the investigation overall: The study profiled T cell receptor beta repertoires in healthy donors and ankylosing spondylitis patients to find disease-linked TCR variants. The full study cohort was made up of over 20 ankylosing spondylitis patients and 95 to 130 healthy donors. Peripheral blood was sampled, and synovial fluid was additionally collected from ankylosing spondylitis patients.

This clonotype was detected only once. Its antigen remains unidentified. The input lacks base qualities; no much larger clone sits a single base away. One read gives only weak evidence. Overall study results and their limits: Some TCR beta motif variants had previously been reported in synovial fluid and blood of reactive arthritis patients, which suggested common disease-initiation mechanisms. The disease-linked clones had a CD8+ phenotype and were found at relatively low frequencies in peripheral blood. A TCR beta motif made up of several highly homologous amino acid variants appeared to be characteristic of blood from ankylosing spondylitis patients. According to the report, matched synovial fluid samples from ankylosing spondylitis patients were significantly enriched for the disease-linked clones.

Trimming accounts for 4 bases at V and 6 bases at J, while the number of junction bases matched to no gene is 6. Taken from the germline V gene (reference sequence), the CDR1 and CDR2 loops are LNHNV and YYDKDF. Reading from cysteine to phenylalanine, the CDR3 counts 15 amino acids. Only the CDR3 region is kept as DNA, spanning 45 bases read in frame from base 1. TCRdb shows the sequencer as Illumina HiSeq 2500. TCR beta libraries were prepared by quantitative 5'-RACE with molecular barcodes. In the source study's methods: Disease-linked TCR variants were identified with a new computational method built on a probabilistic model of VDJ rearrangement. TCRdb handled the public reads itself, with Q25 trimming in fastp and clone calling in MiXCR, and kept productive beta chains. Entries that share a CDR3 protein sequence are merged under the most common genes and DNA. It is TCRdb's table, rather than the study itself, that gives the V and J calls and clone size. Across this sample there are approximately 300,000 distinct CDR3 sequences, with 15% to 25% seen only once. Clones ranked in the top ten supply about 8% of the sample.

The receptor's source is a male donor with ankylosing spondylitis or in good health (not recorded which). Material for sequencing was blood, either unsorted or a sorted T cell fraction (not recorded which). The sequence links TRBV15 to TRBJ2-1, with 10 middle bases fitting TRBD2. The CDR3 protein: CATSKQLAGINEQFF. Here is the DNA: TGTGCCACCAGCAAACAACTAGCGGGGATCAATGAGCAGTTCTTC.